The count of the clone carrying this T cell receptor (beta chain) is one. The antigen remains unidentified. CD4+ cell separation produced CD45RA+ naive and CD45RA-negative memory subsets. The CDR3 has 15 residues. CDR1 and CDR2 (germline): SGHTA, FQGTGA. V was clipped by 5 bases and J by 3 bases, with 13 bases between them. This entry comes from a study of shared clonotypes between healthy human individuals. Study at large: Per donor, three plates held CD4 naive cells, three held CD4 memory, two held CD8 naive and one held CD8 memory.

General observations from the study: What rarefaction showed was incomplete sorted-subset sequencing despite large depth.

TCRdb's table, derived via immunoSEQ multiplex PCR, lists solely in-frame clones and lacks some. The sample lists more than 1,200,000 clones; about 98.5% were seen once. This TCR was recovered from a man in his thirties or forties in good health. The sequenced material came from naive CD4+ T cells sorted from blood. Noted subset: CD45RA+ positively selected. V gene TRBV7-3 combines with J gene TRBJ2-2; tentatively, D is TRBD1 (6 bases). The DNA for the CDR3 is TGTGCCAGCAGCACGGACAGAAGGGACACCGGGGAGCTGTTTTTT. Translated, it gives CASSTDRRDTGELFF. Full variable domain (rest looked up from reference TRBV7-3 and TRBJ2-2): GAGVSQTPSNKVTEKGKYVELRCDPISGHTALYWYRQSLGQGPEFLIYFQGTGAADDSGLPNDRFFAVRPEGSVSTLKIQRTERGDSAVYLCASSTDRRDTGELFFGEGSRLTVL.